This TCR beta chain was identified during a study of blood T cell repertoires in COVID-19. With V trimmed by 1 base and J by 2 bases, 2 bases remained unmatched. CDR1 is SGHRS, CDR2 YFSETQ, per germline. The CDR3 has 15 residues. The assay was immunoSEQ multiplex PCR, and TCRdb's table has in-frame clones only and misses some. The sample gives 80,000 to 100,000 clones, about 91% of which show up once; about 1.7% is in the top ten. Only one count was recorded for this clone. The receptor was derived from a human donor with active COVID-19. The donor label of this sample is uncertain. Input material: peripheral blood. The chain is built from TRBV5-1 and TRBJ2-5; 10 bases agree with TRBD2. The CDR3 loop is CASSLTSGVQETQYF. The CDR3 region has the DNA TGCGCCAGCAGCTTGACTAGCGGGGTACAAGAGACCCAGTACTTC.